Following are 27 T cell receptor beta chains from one sample sequenced in a study of T-cell reconstitution after alpha-beta-depleted transplantation in children. The TCRbeta library was prepared with unique molecular identifiers. TCRdb re-called the PCR reads through MiXCR, storing one row per CDR3 protein. The sample records approximately 300,000 distinct CDR3 sequences, around 10% being singletons. Source: peripheral blood, taken 180 days after TCRalphabeta/CD19-depleted stem cell transplant. All receptors derive from a male patient aged 2 to 9 who had a stem cell transplant for chronic granulomatous disease, so the T cells may come from the graft donor.

The table lists this clonotype with many counts. The J gene is TRBJ2-2, the V gene TRBV7-3; D may be TRBD1 or TRBD2 (5 bases each). V dropped 1 base and J dropped 4 bases, with 10 bases sitting between them. CDR1 is SGHTA, CDR2 FQGTGA, per germline. This CDR3 is 15 amino acids long. The chain's CDR3 is CASSLNKGPTGELFF. In DNA, the CDR3 is TGTGCCAGCAGCTTAAATAAGGGACCCACCGGGGAGCTGTTTTTT.

This clonotype came up many times. V gene TRBV28 combines with J gene TRBJ2-7, with 9 bases identical to TRBD1. Germline assignment: CDR1 MDHEN and CDR2 SYDVKM. The CDR3 is made up of 14 amino acids. The ends lost 7 bases at V and 1 base at J; junction bases unmatched: 5. CDR3 sequence (DNA): TGTGCCAGCACGACAGGGGGACGTTCCTACGAGCAGTACTTC. Translation gives CASTTGGRSYEQYF.

This clonotype was picked up a small number of times. The rearrangement joins TRBV6-2 or TRBV6-3 to TRBJ2-6; 9 bases agree with TRBD1. The CDR3 extends over 20 amino acids. CDR1 and CDR2 (germline): MNHEY, SVGEGT. Trimming took 5 bases from V and 1 from J; bases not matched to a gene: 15. The DNA of the CDR3 is TGTGCCAGCAGTACCCGTCCCGGGACAGGGAGGGGGTCTGGGGCCAACGTCCTGACTTTC. Protein product: CASSTRPGTGRGSGANVLTF.

This clonotype was picked up many times. J is TRBJ2-2 and V is TRBV6-2 or TRBV6-3; 7 nucleotides agree with TRBD1. Germline V gene sequence: CDR1 MNHEY, CDR2 SVGEGT. The V and J ends lost 9 bases and 5 bases, in that order; junction bases with no gene match: 12. This CDR3 is built from 15 residues. CDR3 region: CASRARDSYTGELFF. In DNA, the CDR3 is TGTGCCAGTAGGGCCAGGGACAGCTATACCGGGGAGCTGTTTTTT.

In its sample, this clonotype was seen many times. The J gene is TRBJ2-1, the V gene TRBV2; possible D gene TRBD1, 5 bases. This CDR3 is 14 amino acids long. V gave up 4 bases and J gave up 3 bases, with 10 bases separating them. Germline lookup yields CDR1 SNHLY and CDR2 FYNNEI. CDR3 nucleotides: TGTGCCAGCAGTGGTGACAGCGTCTACAATGAGCAGTTCTTC. Translated: CASSGDSVYNEQFF. The full variable domain, with the rest looked up from reference TRBV2 and TRBJ2-1, is EPEVTQTPSHQVTQMGQEVILRCVPISNHLYFYWYRQILGQKVEFLVSFYNNEISEKSEIFDDQFSVERPDGSNFTLKIRSTKLEDSAMYFCASSGDSVYNEQFFGPGTRLTVL.

This clonotype was recorded many times. The CDR3 region has the DNA TGTGCCAGCAGCCAAGATGGAGCGGACCAAGAGACCCAGTACTTC. Protein sequence: CASSQDGADQETQYF. The chain joins TRBV4-2 to TRBJ2-5; TRBD2 is a possible D gene (5 bases). The CDR3 is made up of 15 amino acids. Trimming removed 0 bases from V and 0 bases from J, with 8 bases in between. The germline CDR1 and CDR2 sequences are LGHNA and YNFKEQ.

Worth noting for this clonotype: Possible read error: a much larger clone is one base away. Here the CDR3 omits its conserved ending phenylalanine or tryptophan, so a read error is the likely source. The V call is TRBV7-3, the J call TRBJ1-1, with a weak D call TRBD1 (6 bases). Germline lookup yields CDR1 SGHTA and CDR2 FQGTGA. This CDR3 is 13 amino acids long. V lost 6 bases, J lost 3 bases, and 11 bases lay in between. The CDR3 coding sequence is TGTGCCAGCAGTCGAAAGGGGGACACTGAAGCTTTCTAT. Encoded protein: CASSRKGDTEAFY.

This clonotype occurred a few times. The V call is TRBV5-4, the J call TRBJ2-7; D is ambiguous. This CDR3 comprises 13 residues. Deletions cut 1 base from V and 2 bases from J, with 7 bases between. Per the germline V gene, CDR1 is SGHNT and CDR2 is YYREEE (reference sequence). CDR3 protein: CASSLPATYEQYF. In DNA form, the CDR3 reads TGTGCCAGCAGCTTGCCTGCTACCTACGAGCAGTACTTC.

The chain uses TRBV19 and TRBJ2-1; D not resolved. This CDR3 region has 13 residues. CDR1 and CDR2 from the germline V gene are LNHDA and SQIVND (reference sequence). V lost 1 base to trimming and J lost 5 bases, with 6 bases between them. CDR3 in DNA: TGTGCCAGTAGTATAGGGAATAACAATGAGCAGTTCTTC. Protein: CASSIGNNNEQFF.

This clonotype was counted ten times or more. The gene calls are TRBV5-1 and TRBJ1-5; no clear D gene. The CDR3 spans 13 residues. Germline assignment: CDR1 SGHRS and CDR2 YFSETQ. The V gene lost 0 bases and the J gene lost 5 bases, with 6 bases spanning the gap. This chain's CDR3 is CASSLEGYQPQHF. CDR3 in DNA: TGCGCCAGCAGCTTGGAAGGATATCAGCCCCAGCATTTT.

This clonotype was detected ten times or more. V and J are TRBV7-3 and TRBJ2-1; maybe TRBD2 (5 bases). Trimming cost V 5 bases and J 8 bases, with 16 bases left between them. This CDR3 has 14 amino acids. CDR1 is SGHTA, CDR2 FQGTGA, per germline. Here the CDR3 DNA reads TGTGCCAGCAGCCCCTACGTAGGGAGCGATGAGCAGTTCTTC. Its protein is CASSPYVGSDEQFF.

The J gene is TRBJ2-1, the V gene TRBV24-1; 8 bases are a match to TRBD1. Losses at the gene ends were 7 bases for V and 2 bases for J; bases not matched to a gene: 0. This CDR3 has 13 amino acids. Germline V gene lookup returns CDR1 KGHDR and CDR2 SFDVKD. The CDR3 is CATRDRAYNEQFF. CDR3 coding DNA: TGTGCCACCAGGGACAGGGCCTACAATGAGCAGTTCTTC.

Comment on this clonotype: This clone may be a read error of a much larger clone one base away. The rearrangement uses TRBV7-3 and TRBJ2-1; D uncertain. Germline CDR1 is SGHTA and CDR2 is FQGTGA. This CDR3 spans 15 amino acids. The CDR3 protein is CATSLYSNSYNEQFF. As DNA, the CDR3 is TGTGCCACCAGCTTATATAGCAATTCCTACAATGAGCAGTTCTTC.

This clonotype was seen ten or more times. This chain connects TRBV27 to TRBJ1-4; possible D gene TRBD1, 6 bases. The CDR3 sequence is 16 residues long. In germline, CDR1 is MNHEY, CDR2 SMNVEV (reference sequence). The germline V and J ends were trimmed by 6 bases and 4 bases, with 18 bases remaining between them. The CDR3 DNA reads as TGTGCCAGCAGGCAGACAGCTTTAGGGGGTAATGAAAAACTGTTTTTT. As protein: CASRQTALGGNEKLFF.

This clonotype was detected a few times. J is TRBJ1-1 and V is TRBV27, with TRBD1 matching over 8 bases. Germline CDR1 and CDR2: MNHEY and SMNVEV (reference sequence). With V trimmed by 5 bases and J by 1 base, 9 bases remained unmatched. This CDR3 spans 16 amino acids. CDR3 sequence (DNA): TGTGCCAGCAGTCCGAACCTCGGACAGGGGAACACTGAAGCTTTCTTT. Its translation is CASSPNLGQGNTEAFF.

This clonotype was seen at least ten times. This rearrangement joins TRBV20-1 to TRBJ2-1; tentatively, D is TRBD2 (5 bases). Germline V CDR1 and CDR2: DFQATT, SNEGSKA (reference sequence). V was trimmed by 0 bases and J by 3 bases, leaving 15 bases between them. This CDR3 spans 16 amino acids. The CDR3 region has the DNA TGCAGTGCTAGAGATAATAGTTTCGGGGACTACAATGAGCAGTTCTTC. Residues: CSARDNSFGDYNEQFF.

The chain is built from TRBV11-2 and TRBJ2-7; 9 bases match TRBD2. CDR3 size: 16 residues. The germline CDR1 and CDR2 sequences are SGHAT and FQNNGV. V dropped 2 bases and J dropped 4; count of bases not matched to a gene: 9. The CDR3 nucleotides read TGTGCCAGCAGCTTAAAAGTGCGGGGGGGCCGGTACGAGCAGTACTTC. Its protein product is CASSLKVRGGRYEQYF.

This clonotype was counted at least ten times. The V gene is TRBV12-3 or TRBV12-4, the J gene TRBJ2-7, with D perhaps TRBD1 (5 bases). The CDR3 spans 15 residues. Between the trimmed V and J ends, which lost 3 bases and 0 bases, there was a span of 12 bases. The CDR3 DNA reads TGTGCCAGCAGTTTGACCCAGACAGCCTCCTACGAGCAGTACTTC. It encodes CASSLTQTASYEQYF.

This clonotype was picked up many times. The J gene is TRBJ2-7, the V gene TRBV7-2; 7 bases agree with TRBD2. Looked up from germline, CDR1 is SGHTA and CDR2 is FQGNSA. The V segment lost 6 bases and the J segment 7 bases; nucleotides outside the gene matches: 12. CDR3 length: 14 residues. The CDR3 reads CASRRDYTVGEQYF. The DNA of the CDR3 is TGTGCCAGCAGACGGGACTACACAGTGGGGGAGCAGTACTTC.

This clonotype was observed many times. This sequence joins TRBV5-1 and TRBJ1-6; a possible D gene is TRBD1 (5 bases). The V and J ends lost 4 bases and 11 bases respectively, with 16 bases between them. CDR3 size: 14 residues. The germline CDR1 and CDR2 sequences are SGHRS and YFSETQ. The CDR3 here is CASSGGLLRAPLHF. The CDR3 DNA is TGCGCCAGCAGCGGGGGACTTCTGAGGGCACCCCTCCACTTT.

There are many counts of this clonotype. The chain is built from TRBV10-2 and TRBJ1-5; D gene uncertain. Germline V gene data show CDR1 as WSHSY and CDR2 as SAAADI. The CDR3 loop spans 15 amino acids. V lost 6 bases and J lost 4, with 16 bases in between. This chain's CDR3 is CASSQGKVPNQPQHF. CDR3 sequence (DNA): TGCGCCAGCAGCCAAGGGAAGGTCCCTAATCAGCCCCAGCATTTT.

There are many counts of this clonotype. This chain joins TRBV28 and TRBJ1-5, with 7 bases matching TRBD1. CDR3 length equals 15 residues. Germline lookup yields CDR1 MDHEN and CDR2 SYDVKM. The V segment lost 2 bases and the J segment 7 bases; nucleotides outside the gene matches: 8. The DNA of the CDR3 is TGTGCCAGCAGTTTAATGACAGGGTTTGAGCAGCCCCAGCATTTT. The encoded protein is CASSLMTGFEQPQHF.

This clonotype was seen at least ten times. The V gene is TRBV20-1, the J gene TRBJ2-3; 10 bases agree with TRBD1. CDR1 is DFQATT and CDR2 is SNEGSKA in the germline V gene (reference sequence). Trimming took 5 bases from V and 1 from J; bases not matched to a gene: 6. The CDR3 has 15 residues. The DNA for the CDR3 is TGCAGTGCTCCGACAGGGGGCAGGGGCACAGATACGCAGTATTTT. It yields the protein CSAPTGGRGTDTQYF.

The table lists this clonotype with many counts. This chain connects TRBV28 to TRBJ2-7; D possibly corresponds to TRBD1 (5 bases). V lost 5 bases, J lost 1 base, and 15 bases lay in between. The CDR3 has 15 residues. Germline CDR1 and CDR2: MDHEN and SYDVKM. The DNA of the CDR3 is TGTGCCAGCAGTCCCGGGTGGCAGGGTTCCTACGAGCAGTACTTC. The encoded protein is CASSPGWQGSYEQYF.

This clonotype was recorded a few times. The V and J genes are TRBV6-1 and TRBJ2-2; TRBD2 matches at 9 bases. Germline CDR1 is MNHNS and CDR2 is SASEGT. The V segment lost 7 bases and the J segment 6 bases; nucleotides outside the gene matches: 12. The CDR3 is 16 residues long. CDR3 sequence: CASKREADGRAGELFF. The CDR3 bases are TGTGCCAGCAAGCGGGAGGCTGACGGTCGGGCCGGGGAGCTGTTTTTT.

There are many counts of this clonotype. The chain is built from TRBV6-6 and TRBJ2-3; D may be TRBD1 (5 bases). Looked up from germline, CDR1 is MNHNY and CDR2 is SVGAGI (reference sequence). This CDR3 has 13 amino acids. V lost 8 bases and J lost 2, with 11 bases in between. CDR3 nucleotide sequence: TGTGCCAGCGTGGGGCCATCCACAGATACGCAGTATTTT. Translating gives CASVGPSTDTQYF.

This clonotype has a count of ten or more. V and J are TRBV5-1 and TRBJ2-5, with D possibly TRBD1 on 5 matching bases. The V end lost 0 bases, the J end lost 5 bases, and 5 bases lay between the germline ends. Germline CDR1 is SGHRS and CDR2 is YFSETQ. The CDR3 is made up of 12 amino acids. DNA for the CDR3: TGCGCCAGCAGCTTGGAGGGGGAGACCCAGTACTTC. As protein: CASSLEGETQYF.